Listed here are 13 T cell receptor beta chains from one sample, sequenced in a study of CD8 T cells in ankylosing spondylitis. Whole-study findings and limits: What appeared characteristic of ankylosing spondylitis blood was a TCR beta motif of fewer than ten highly homologous variants.

TCRdb re-derived calls from the 5' RACE reads in MiXCR, one entry per CDR3 protein. The repertoire holds about 200,000 distinct CDR3 sequences, more than 5.5% seen once, with approximately 15% in the top ten. No cognate antigen is known for these TCRs. Sequenced input: blood, either unsorted or a sorted T cell fraction (not recorded which). The source is a male donor with ankylosing spondylitis.

This clonotype was observed many times. The chain carries TRBV3-1 and TRBJ2-7; the D gene is possibly TRBD2 (6 bases). Germline CDR1 is LGHDT and CDR2 is YNNKEL (reference sequence). The V end was cut by 2 bases, the J end by 4 bases, with 15 bases between. The CDR3 has 15 amino acids. In nucleotides, the CDR3 is TGTGCCAGCAGCCAATCGCCGGGAGAAGGGTACGAGCAGTACTTC. Translated, it gives CASSQSPGEGYEQYF.

At least ten counts were recorded for this clonotype. This chain links TRBV11-2 with TRBJ2-1, with D possibly matching TRBD2 (6 bases). Per the germline V gene, CDR1 is SGHAT and CDR2 is FQNNGV. Trimming pared 1 base from V and 0 bases from J, leaving 7 bases between. This CDR3 contains 15 residues. The CDR3 bases are TGTGCCAGCAGCTTAGCGACTAGCTCCTACAATGAGCAGTTCTTC. It encodes CASSLATSSYNEQFF. The full variable domain, with the rest looked up from reference TRBV11-2 and TRBJ2-1, is EAGVAQSPRYKIIEKRQSVAFWCNPISGHATLYWYQQILGQGPKLLIQFQNNGVVDDSQLPKDRFSAERLKGVDSTLKIQPAKLEDSAVYLCASSLATSSYNEQFFGPGTRLTVL.

The sample holds many counts of this clonotype. The chain carries TRBV6-2 or TRBV6-3 and TRBJ2-7; no clear D gene. The CDR3 is 15 residues long. Deletions cut 7 bases from V and 3 bases from J, with 19 bases between. The germline V gene has CDR1 MNHEY and CDR2 SVGEGT. The DNA of the CDR3 is TGTGCCAGCAATCCGAAAAACAGTGCATTCTACGAGCAGTACTTC. As protein: CASNPKNSAFYEQYF.

This clonotype was counted at least ten times. V gene TRBV5-1 combines with J gene TRBJ2-7; D possibly uses TRBD1 or TRBD2 (5 bases each). Trimming took 5 bases from V and 0 from J, leaving 12 bases between them. CDR1 is SGHRS and CDR2 is YFSETQ in the germline V gene. This CDR3 comprises 14 residues. The CDR3 spells CASSGGLSSYEQYF. The CDR3 DNA reads TGCGCCAGCAGTGGGGGATTAAGCTCCTACGAGCAGTACTTC.

This clonotype has a handful of counts. The chain joins TRBV5-6 to TRBJ2-7, with a tentative D call TRBD2 (6 bases). The CDR3 has 14 residues. V lost 3 bases to trimming and J lost 0 bases, with 10 bases between them. Germline lookup yields CDR1 SGHDT and CDR2 YYEEEE. The CDR3 protein is CASSSDGSSYEQYF. CDR3 coding DNA: TGTGCCAGCAGCTCGGACGGGAGCTCCTACGAGCAGTACTTC.

This clonotype has a count of ten or more. The CDR3 DNA reads as TGTGCCAGCAGTACAGGTTCTGCAAATCAGCCCCAGCATTTT. This translates into CASSTGSANQPQHF. V usage is TRBV7-9 and J usage is TRBJ1-5; tentatively, D is TRBD1 (5 bases). Germline CDR1 and CDR2: SEHNR and FQNEAQ (reference sequence). The germline V and J ends were trimmed by 6 bases and 4 bases, with 13 bases remaining between them. The CDR3 sequence is 14 residues long. The full variable domain, in which reference TRBV7-9 and TRBJ1-5 provide the parts outside the CDR3, is DTGVSQNPRHKITKRGQNVTFRCDPISEHNRLYWYRQTLGQGPEFLTYFQNEAQLEKSRLLSDRFSAERPKGSFSTLEIQRTEQGDSAMYLCASSTGSANQPQHFGDGTRLSIL.

This clonotype was recorded at least ten times. The chain is built from TRBV4-1 and TRBJ2-1; 9 bases match TRBD2. Germline loops: CDR1 MGHRA, CDR2 YSYEKL. The J segment lost 3 bases and the V segment lost 0 bases, leaving 3 bases of the junction unmatched. The CDR3 totals 16 residues. In DNA, the CDR3 is TGCGCCAGCAGCCAAGACGCGACTAGCGGCTACAATGAGCAGTTCTTC. Its translation is CASSQDATSGYNEQFF.

This clonotype was observed at least ten times. The rearrangement links TRBV29-1 to TRBJ2-7, with D perhaps being TRBD1 or TRBD2 (5 bases each). The germline V and J ends were trimmed by 5 bases and 9 bases, with 14 bases remaining between them. CDR3 size: 11 residues. Germline V gene sequence: CDR1 SQVTM, CDR2 ANQGSEA. CDR3 in amino acids: CSVRDGLWQYF. The CDR3, as DNA: TGCAGCGTTAGGGACGGACTTTGGCAGTACTTC.

At least ten counts were recorded for this clonotype. The chain joins TRBV27 to TRBJ2-6; maybe TRBD2 (6 bases). Germline V CDR1 and CDR2: MNHEY, SMNVEV (reference sequence). The CDR3 extends over 17 amino acids. V was clipped by 4 bases and J by 1 base, with 14 bases between them. The CDR3 loop is CASSSVQRVSGANVLTF. CDR3 coding DNA: TGTGCCAGCAGTTCCGTACAGCGGGTATCTGGGGCCAACGTCCTGACTTTC.

This clonotype has only one observation. The J gene is TRBJ2-5, the V gene TRBV18; D is perhaps TRBD2 (5 bases). Germline CDR1 and CDR2: KGHSH and LQKENI. The CDR3 sequence is 14 residues long. The V and J ends lost 3 bases and 0 bases respectively, with 8 bases between them. As DNA, the CDR3 is TGTGCCAGCTCACCGGGAGTCTACCAAGAGACCCAGTACTTC. This translates into CASSPGVYQETQYF.

This clonotype came up many times. V and J are TRBV7-8 and TRBJ2-7; D unresolved. CDR1 and CDR2 from the germline V gene are SGHVS and FQNEAQ. There are 13 residues in the CDR3. Trimming removed 1 base from V and 5 bases from J, with 9 bases in between. Here the CDR3 reads CASSLDRRHEQYF. Written as DNA, the CDR3 is TGTGCCAGCAGCTTAGATCGACGGCACGAGCAGTACTTC.

In its sample, this clonotype was seen many times. The rearrangement links TRBV21-1 to TRBJ2-5. TRBV21-1 is flagged as a pseudogene. This CDR3 region has 12 residues. The CDR3 sequence is CARQGPQETQYF. Here the CDR3 DNA reads TGTGCCAGGCAGGGTCCCCAAGAGACCCAGTACTTC.

The CDR3 sequence is CASSLDGDSYEQYF. The CDR3 DNA reads as TGTGCCAGCAGCTTGGACGGGGACTCCTACGAGCAGTACTTC. J is TRBJ2-7 and V is TRBV5-4, with D perhaps TRBD2 (5 bases). This CDR3 is 14 amino acids long. CDR1 SGHNT and CDR2 YYREEE come from the germline V gene (reference sequence). V was clipped by 0 bases and J by 0 bases, with 7 bases between them.